The 21 T cell receptor beta chains given below trace back to one sample, sequenced in a study of shared clonotypes between healthy human individuals. Sequencing used immunoSEQ multiplex PCR; TCRdb keeps in-frame clones, though not all of them. Of 1.5 million to 2.5 million clones listed, about 94% are singletons. CD45RO-negative CD8 cells positively selected for CCR7 made up the naive population, which excluded terminally differentiated effector memory CD45RA+ cells. Sequenced: naive CD8+ T cells sorted from blood. The receptors come from a man aged 18-30 years in good health.

The chain is built from TRBV11-2 and TRBJ2-7; D is unresolved. CDR1 SGHAT and CDR2 FQNNGV come from the germline V gene. The CDR3 length is 11 residues. V lost 6 bases to trimming and J lost 7 bases, with 10 bases between them. DNA of the CDR3: TGTGCCAGCAGGGTTGGCGCGGAGCAGTACTTC. Protein product: CASRVGAEQYF.

The chain recombines TRBV29-1 with TRBJ2-7; TRBD2 matches 8 bases. The CDR3 covers 13 residues. The germline V gene encodes CDR1 SQVTM and CDR2 ANQGSEA. After removal of 7 bases from V and 6 bases from J, the junction contained 11 bases not matched to a gene. The CDR3 DNA follows: TGCAGCGCCTCCCTCAGCGGGGGCCCCGAGCAGTACTTC. Encoded protein: CSASLSGGPEQYF.

The chain combines TRBV7-6 with TRBJ2-1, with 15 bases lining up with TRBD2. Germline CDR1 SGHVS, CDR2 FNYEAQ. J gave up 6 bases and V 5 bases, and 5 bases lay outside the gene matches. This CDR3 has 16 amino acids. CDR3 coding DNA: TGTGCCAGCAGCCCAGGACTAGCGGGAGGGGTCAATGAGCAGTTCTTC. Translating it yields CASSPGLAGGVNEQFF.

V gene TRBV27 combines with J gene TRBJ2-7; TRBD1 aligns across 7 bases. The trim removed 4 bases at V and 3 bases at J, leaving 6 bases unmatched. This CDR3 has 14 amino acids. CDR1 is MNHEY and CDR2 is SMNVEV in the germline V gene (reference sequence). This chain's CDR3 is CASSWDSSGYEQYF. As DNA, the CDR3 is TGTGCCAGCAGTTGGGACAGTTCGGGCTACGAGCAGTACTTC.

The chain couples TRBV30 to TRBJ1-6; D may be TRBD1 (5 bases). Trimming shortened V by 8 bases and J by 5 bases, and 19 bases separated the two germline ends. This CDR3 region has 15 residues. From germline, CDR1 is GTSNPN and CDR2 SVGIG (reference sequence). CDR3 sequence: CAGGMSGTDNSPLHF. The CDR3, as DNA: TGTGCCGGGGGGATGTCGGGGACGGATAATTCACCCCTCCACTTT.

The chain combines TRBV13 with TRBJ2-7; D is perhaps TRBD1 (6 bases). The V gene lost 4 bases and the J gene lost 3 bases, with 22 bases spanning the gap. The CDR3 has 17 residues. Germline CDR1 reads PRHDT; CDR2 reads FYEKMQ (reference sequence). CDR3 in DNA: TGTGCCAGCAGCTACCTGCTCCCACAGGGCGTTATCTACGAGCAGTACTTC. As protein: CASSYLLPQGVIYEQYF.

The rearrangement links TRBV7-9 to TRBJ2-7, with D perhaps matching TRBD2 (5 bases). V shed 3 bases and J shed 5 bases, with 14 bases lying between them. This CDR3 comprises 14 residues. Per the germline V gene, CDR1 is SEHNR and CDR2 is FQNEAQ (reference sequence). The CDR3 is CASSFSEVQHEQYF. Here the CDR3 DNA reads TGTGCCAGCAGCTTTTCGGAGGTACAGCACGAGCAGTACTTC.

This chain joins TRBV29-1 and TRBJ1-1; TRBD1 agrees at 8 bases. The CDR3 length is 13 residues. CDR1 and CDR2 from the germline V gene are SQVTM and ANQGSEA. Trimming took 5 bases from V and 5 from J; bases not matched to a gene: 7. The CDR3 nucleotides are TGCAGCGTTACTGGACAGGGTGGGACTGAAGCTTTCTTT. Amino acid sequence: CSVTGQGGTEAFF.

The J gene is TRBJ2-3, the V gene TRBV28; D perhaps matches TRBD1 (7 bases). The CDR3 is 16 amino acids. Germline V CDR1 and CDR2: MDHEN, SYDVKM. V lost 5 bases and J lost 4, with 19 bases in between. The CDR3 region is CASSPYAGTVADTQYF. The CDR3, as DNA: TGTGCCAGCAGTCCGTACGCGGGGACAGTAGCAGATACGCAGTATTTT.

Of note for this clone: Other DNA sequences within the sample encode an identical CDR3. The chain employs TRBV7-9 and TRBJ1-1; the D is unclear. The CDR3 sequence is 12 residues long. CDR1 SEHNR and CDR2 FQNEAQ come from the germline V gene (reference sequence). Between the trimmed V and J ends, which lost 3 bases and 4 bases, there was a span of 6 bases. In DNA form, the CDR3 reads TGTGCCAGCAGCTTGGGGAGCACTGAAGCTTTCTTT. It encodes CASSLGSTEAFF.

The chain couples TRBV5-5 to TRBJ2-7; D is unclear. Between the trimmed V and J ends, which lost 0 bases and 2 bases, there was a span of 9 bases. The CDR3 sequence is 14 residues long. Germline assignment: CDR1 SGHKS and CDR2 YYEKEE (reference sequence). CDR3 DNA sequence: TGTGCCAGCAGCTTGGCGGAGTTGGCCTACGAGCAGTACTTC. It specifies CASSLAELAYEQYF.

This chain uses TRBV4-3 with TRBJ1-1; D may be TRBD1 (6 bases). Trimming cost V 1 base and J 2 bases, with 8 bases left between them. Germline V lookup: CDR1 LGHNA, CDR2 YSLEER. The CDR3 is made up of 14 amino acids. In DNA form, the CDR3 reads TGCGCCAGCAGCCAAGCGGACAGTAACACTGAAGCTTTCTTT. This encodes CASSQADSNTEAFF.

The chain joins TRBV6-5 to TRBJ1-3; D unresolved. V was pared by 4 bases and J by 4 bases, with 11 bases between. Germline CDR1 and CDR2: MNHEY and SVGAGI. This CDR3 has 14 amino acids. The DNA for the CDR3 is TGTGCCAGCAGTTCGGGCTCAGAGGGAAACACCATATATTTT. This translates into CASSSGSEGNTIYF.

The J gene is TRBJ2-7, the V gene TRBV2, with D possibly being TRBD1 (6 bases). The length of the CDR3 is 12 residues. Germline loops: CDR1 SNHLY, CDR2 FYNNEI. Trimming stripped 7 bases from V and 2 bases from J, with 9 bases between. The CDR3 sequence: CASNDRTYEQYF. The CDR3 nucleotides read TGTGCCAGCAACGACAGGACCTACGAGCAGTACTTC.

The chain links TRBV7-2 to TRBJ2-5; TRBD1 matches at 9 bases. Germline V gene lookup returns CDR1 SGHTA and CDR2 FQGNSA. CDR3 length: 15 amino acids. J lost 2 bases, V lost 5 bases, and 6 bases had no gene match. In nucleotides, the CDR3 is TGTGCCAGCAGCACCTGGGACAGGGAACAAGAGACCCAGTACTTC. Protein product: CASSTWDREQETQYF.

The gene calls are TRBV9 and TRBJ2-1; D is unclear. Per the germline V gene, CDR1 is SGDLS and CDR2 is YYNGEE. V was pared by 0 bases and J by 8 bases, with 24 bases between. This CDR3 has 18 amino acids. This CDR3 reads CASSVGTLLLASSDEQFF. The CDR3 nucleotides are TGTGCCAGCAGCGTAGGCACCCTCCTTTTAGCCAGCAGCGATGAGCAGTTCTTC.

The chain carries TRBV25-1 and TRBJ1-6; TRBD1 matches 9 bases. The CDR3 is 14 amino acids. In germline, CDR1 is MGHDK, CDR2 SYGVNS. The V and J ends lost 6 bases and 4 bases, in that order; junction bases with no gene match: 1. CDR3 sequence reads: CASSGTGYNSPLHF. The CDR3 DNA reads TGTGCCAGCAGCGGGACAGGGTATAATTCACCCCTCCACTTT.

This clone was seen only once. V gene TRBV7-2 combines with J gene TRBJ2-7; TRBD2 matches at 7 bases. After removal of 5 bases from V and 6 bases from J, the junction contained 10 bases not matched to a gene. CDR1 is SGHTA, CDR2 FQGNSA, per germline. The CDR3 spans 14 residues. The CDR3 spells CASSPRISGGEQYF. CDR3 coding DNA: TGTGCCAGCAGCCCGCGTATCTCGGGGGGCGAGCAGTACTTC. The full variable domain, rest sourced from reference TRBV7-2 and TRBJ2-7, is GAGVSQSPSNKVTEKGKDVELRCDPISGHTALYWYRQSLGQGLEFLIYFQGNSAPDKSGLPSDRFSAERTGGSVSTLTIQRTQQEDSAVYLCASSPRISGGEQYFGPGTRLTVT.

This chain connects TRBV2 to TRBJ2-2; 16 bases align to TRBD2. Germline V gene lookup returns CDR1 SNHLY and CDR2 FYNNEI. Trimming took 5 bases from V and 4 from J; bases not matched to a gene: 7. CDR3 length: 18 amino acids. The CDR3, as DNA: TGTGCCAGCAGTCATGGGACTAGCGGGAGGGCTATCACCGGGGAGCTGTTTTTT. Protein product: CASSHGTSGRAITGELFF.

The chain recombines TRBV30 with TRBJ2-3; D is perhaps TRBD2 (5 bases). Germline V gives CDR1 GTSNPN, CDR2 SVGIG (reference sequence). The CDR3 covers 13 residues. V shed 0 bases and J shed 3 bases, with 7 bases lying between them. The CDR3 DNA reads as TGTGCCTGGAGTGTATCGGGGACAGATACGCAGTATTTT. This translates into CAWSVSGTDTQYF.

The chain employs TRBV29-1 and TRBJ1-2; no definite D call. V lost 0 bases and J 2 bases, leaving 10 bases between the germline ends. Germline lookup yields CDR1 SQVTM and CDR2 ANQGSEA. CDR3 length equals 14 residues. The CDR3 DNA follows: TGCAGCGTTGAAGATCGGGAAGACAACTATGGCTACACCTTC. Its translation: CSVEDREDNYGYTF.